These T cell receptor beta chains were read from a single sample in a study of blood T cell repertoires in COVID-19. The assay was immunoSEQ multiplex PCR, and TCRdb's table has in-frame clones only and misses some. The sample includes about 250,000 clones, around 89% seen only once; the top ten take approximately 6%. The material sequenced was peripheral blood. The receptor set was obtained from a woman aged 25 to 39 with COVID-19, enrolled during active disease. CDR3s include the opening cysteine and the closing phenylalanine or tryptophan. A D gene is named only where the DNA matches it firmly. Not every row has a clone size; where given, it reads once, few, many or a size class.

>TRBV28|-|TRBJ2-3|-
CASSKPLQDIDTQYF
TGTGCCAGCAGTAAGCCCCTTCAGGATATTGATACGCAGTATTTT
>TRBV27|-|TRBJ2-1|TRBD2
CASSPEFGGGTYNEQFF
TGTGCCAGCAGTCCGGAATTTGGCGGGGGGACCTACAATGAGCAGTTCTTC
>TRBV13|-|TRBJ2-1|TRBD2
CASSLTGLAGPYNEQFF
TGTGCCAGCAGTCTAACTGGACTAGCGGGACCCTACAATGAGCAGTTCTTC
>TRBV9|-|TRBJ1-2|-
CASSVAGDTYGYTF
TGTGCCAGCAGCGTAGCTGGGGACACCTATGGCTACACCTTC
>TRBV21-1|-|TRBJ2-1|-
CASSKGGASGRDEQFF
TGTGCCAGCAGCAAGGGTGGGGCTAGCGGGAGAGATGAGCAGTTCTTC
>TRBV2|-|TRBJ2-1|TRBD1
CASRSPGQGGNEQFF
TGTGCCAGCAGAAGTCCGGGACAGGGAGGGAATGAGCAGTTCTTC
>TRBV20-1|-|TRBJ2-5|-
CSASLTFLEETQYF
TGCAGTGCTAGTCTAACCTTTCTAGAAGAGACCCAGTACTTC
>TRBV18|-|TRBJ2-7|TRBD2
CASSPIGLAGALEQYF
TGTGCCAGCTCCCCTATCGGACTAGCGGGGGCTCTCGAGCAGTACTTC
>TRBV6-2/TRBV6-3|-|TRBJ1-2|-
CASSYTREFSGYTF
TGTGCCAGCAGTTACACCAGGGAATTCAGTGGCTACACCTTC
>TRBV15|-|TRBJ2-4|-
CATSRGAQGAKNIQYF
TGTGCCACCAGCAGAGGTGCTCAGGGAGCCAAAAACATTCAGTACTTC
>TRBV7-6|few|TRBJ2-3|TRBD1
CASSLWGQGADTQYF
TGTGCCAGCAGCTTATGGGGACAGGGCGCAGATACGCAGTATTTT
>TRBV7-2|-|TRBJ1-2|TRBD1
CASSRLTGYDGYTF
TGTGCCAGCAGCCGCTTGACAGGGTACGATGGCTACACCTTC
>TRBV15|few|TRBJ1-6|-
CATSRDLSPLHF
TGTGCCACCAGCAGAGATCTTTCACCCCTCCACTTT
>TRBV19|-|TRBJ1-2|-
CASSTISGYTF
TGTGCCAGTAGTACAATTTCCGGCTACACCTTC
>TRBV5-4|-|TRBJ1-2|TRBD1
CASSRDSSNYGYTF
TGTGCCAGCAGCAGGGACAGTTCTAACTATGGCTACACCTTC
>TRBV6-1|few|TRBJ1-2|-
CASSEGGTAVYGYTF
TGTGCCAGCAGTGAAGGCGGGACCGCCGTCTATGGCTACACCTTC
>TRBV6-2/TRBV6-3|once|TRBJ2-5|-
CASSYPPQRREETQYF
TGTGCCAGCAGTTACCCACCCCAGCGGAGGGAAGAGACCCAGTACTTC
>TRBV5-1|-|TRBJ1-5|-
CASSLDRETQPQHF
TGCGCCAGCAGCTTGGACAGGGAGACTCAGCCCCAGCATTTT
>TRBV6-5|few|TRBJ2-2|-
CASLTGRSELFF
TGTGCCAGCCTAACAGGGCGTAGTGAGCTGTTTTTT
>TRBV19|-|TRBJ2-7|-
CASSNEEGYEQYF
TGTGCCAGTAGTAACGAGGAGGGCTACGAGCAGTACTTC
>TRBV10-3|-|TRBJ2-3|TRBD2
CATAERAGGGDTQYF
TGTGCCACCGCCGAGCGAGCGGGAGGTGGGGATACGCAGTATTTT
>TRBV10-3|-|TRBJ1-1|-
CAISELGGNTEAFF
TGTGCCATCAGTGAGCTCGGCGGAAACACTGAAGCTTTCTTT
>TRBV7-9|-|TRBJ1-4|TRBD1
CASSEGQRNEKLFF
TGTGCCAGCAGCGAGGGACAGAGAAATGAAAAACTGTTTTTT
>TRBV4-1|-|TRBJ1-1|-
CASSQDLSGVNTEAFF
TGCGCCAGCAGCCAAGATCTATCGGGGGTGAACACTGAAGCTTTCTTT
>TRBV11-2|-|TRBJ2-3|-
CASSLGSTGSTDTQYF
TGTGCCAGCAGCTTAGGTTCGACGGGAAGCACAGATACGCAGTATTTT